Listed below are T cell receptor beta chains from one sample, sequenced in a study of blood T cells in healthy people across ages. TCRdb recomputed calls from the 5' RACE reads with MiXCR, one row per CDR3 protein. Found here are almost 800,000 distinct CDR3 sequences, roughly 60% of them singletons; the top ten hold about 20%. The source material was blood. Receptors originate from a man aged 25 to 45 in good health. The CDR3 runs from the conserved cysteine through the conserved F or W. The D gene is left open where the match is weak. Expanded clones are given a class, and other clones once, few, many or no size at all.

abundance: .
d_gene: .
v_gene: TRBV7-9
j_gene: TRBJ2-7
CDR3aa: CASSSTGDEQYF
CDR3nt: TGTGCCAGCAGCTCCACCGGAGACGAGCAGTACTTC

abundance: .
d_gene: .
v_gene: TRBV27
j_gene: TRBJ2-1
CDR3aa: CASSFRGTRPNEQFF
CDR3nt: TGTGCCAGCAGTTTTCGGGGGACCAGACCCAATGAGCAGTTCTTC

abundance: .
d_gene: TRBD2
v_gene: TRBV5-4
j_gene: TRBJ2-3
CDR3aa: CASRAGTSGTDTQYF
CDR3nt: TGTGCCAGCAGAGCTGGGACTAGCGGCACAGATACGCAGTATTTT

abundance: .
d_gene: TRBD1
v_gene: TRBV2
j_gene: TRBJ2-5
CDR3aa: CAGGTGTTKETQYF
CDR3nt: TGTGCCGGGGGGACAGGGACTACGAAGGAGACCCAGTACTTC

abundance: once
d_gene: .
v_gene: TRBV10-3
j_gene: TRBJ2-1
CDR3aa: CAISYATGSSEQFF
CDR3nt: TGTGCCATCAGTTATGCAACAGGGTCGAGTGAGCAGTTCTTC

abundance: .
d_gene: .
v_gene: TRBV29-1
j_gene: TRBJ2-1
CDR3aa: CSVYSLSYNEQFF
CDR3nt: TGCAGCGTGTACAGCCTCTCCTACAATGAGCAGTTCTTC

abundance: .
d_gene: TRBD2
v_gene: TRBV12-3/TRBV12-4
j_gene: TRBJ2-1
CDR3aa: CASRGTGLANNEQFF
CDR3nt: TGTGCCAGCAGGGGAACGGGACTAGCGAACAATGAGCAGTTCTTC

abundance: .
d_gene: .
v_gene: TRBV20-1
j_gene: TRBJ2-1
CDR3aa: CSARVLLGFDEQFF
CDR3nt: TGCAGTGCTAGAGTACTTTTGGGGTTTGATGAGCAGTTCTTC

abundance: few
d_gene: .
v_gene: TRBV5-1
j_gene: TRBJ2-4
CDR3aa: CASSLAPDYNIQYF
CDR3nt: TGCGCCAGCAGCTTGGCTCCGGATTACAACATTCAGTACTTC

abundance: .
d_gene: .
v_gene: TRBV6-6
j_gene: TRBJ2-5
CDR3aa: CASSQGLSYVQETQYF
CDR3nt: TGTGCCAGCAGTCAGGGGTTGAGCTACGTCCAAGAGACCCAGTACTTC

abundance: .
d_gene: .
v_gene: TRBV11-2
j_gene: TRBJ2-3
CDR3aa: CASSYLSGDTQYF
CDR3nt: TGTGCCAGCAGCTATCTCTCGGGAGATACGCAGTATTTT

abundance: .
d_gene: TRBD2
v_gene: TRBV7-9
j_gene: TRBJ2-1
CDR3aa: CASSLVAGDNEQFF
CDR3nt: TGTGCCAGCAGCTTAGTTGCGGGGGATAATGAGCAGTTCTTC

abundance: .
d_gene: .
v_gene: TRBV2
j_gene: TRBJ2-3
CDR3aa: CASMYRDSQTDTQYF
CDR3nt: TGTGCCAGCATGTACCGGGACTCCCAAACAGATACGCAGTATTTT

abundance: .
d_gene: TRBD1
v_gene: TRBV6-1
j_gene: TRBJ2-7
CDR3aa: CASPGQGAQRSSYEQYF
CDR3nt: TGTGCCAGCCCCGGACAGGGGGCTCAAAGGAGCTCCTACGAGCAGTACTTC

abundance: .
d_gene: TRBD1
v_gene: TRBV6-6
j_gene: TRBJ1-2
CDR3aa: CASSYVQGAGGYTF
CDR3nt: TGTGCCAGCAGTTACGTACAGGGGGCAGGGGGCTACACCTTC

abundance: .
d_gene: .
v_gene: TRBV4-2
j_gene: TRBJ2-7
CDR3aa: CASSHYLADNNEQYF
CDR3nt: TGTGCCAGCAGCCACTACCTGGCGGATAACAATGAGCAGTACTTC

abundance: .
d_gene: .
v_gene: TRBV7-9
j_gene: TRBJ1-2
CDR3aa: CASSEEAVTQKLGYTF
CDR3nt: TGTGCCAGCAGCGAAGAGGCCGTGACTCAGAAGCTAGGCTACACCTTC

abundance: .
d_gene: TRBD1
v_gene: TRBV29-1
j_gene: TRBJ2-5
CDR3aa: CSVEATGTGGITQYF
CDR3nt: TGCAGCGTTGAGGCCACCGGGACAGGGGGCATAACCCAGTACTTC

abundance: .
d_gene: .
v_gene: TRBV7-2
j_gene: TRBJ1-1
CDR3aa: CASSLRTHEAFF
CDR3nt: TGTGCCAGCAGCTTAAGGACGCACGAAGCTTTCTTT

abundance: .
d_gene: TRBD1
v_gene: TRBV12-3/TRBV12-4
j_gene: TRBJ2-3
CDR3aa: CASSPGGSIDTQYF
CDR3nt: TGTGCCAGCAGCCCAGGGGGCTCTATAGATACGCAGTATTTT

abundance: .
d_gene: .
v_gene: TRBV2
j_gene: TRBJ1-5
CDR3aa: CASSEFWGGNQPQHF
CDR3nt: TGTGCCAGCAGTGAATTTTGGGGAGGCAATCAGCCCCAGCATTTT

abundance: few
d_gene: .
v_gene: TRBV21-1
j_gene: TRBJ2-3
CDR3aa: CASSKSGSSRGTDTQYF
CDR3nt: TGTGCCAGCAGCAAATCAGGGTCTTCGAGGGGCACAGATACGCAGTATTTT

abundance: once
d_gene: .
v_gene: TRBV24-1
j_gene: TRBJ2-5
CDR3aa: CATSDAAGAETQYF
CDR3nt: TGTGCCACCAGTGATGCAGCGGGCGCTGAGACCCAGTACTTC

abundance: .
d_gene: TRBD1
v_gene: TRBV5-1
j_gene: TRBJ1-1
CDR3aa: CASSLADRVGTEAFF
CDR3nt: TGCGCCAGCAGCTTGGCCGACAGGGTCGGGACTGAAGCTTTCTTT

abundance: .
d_gene: .
v_gene: TRBV27
j_gene: TRBJ1-1
CDR3aa: CASSPPGRGYAFF
CDR3nt: TGTGCCAGCAGTCCACCCGGACGGGGTTATGCTTTCTTT